The 20 T cell receptor beta chains below all came from one sample that was sequenced in a study of beta chain features in type 1 diabetes. As every portion of the isolated RNA was reverse transcribed, the sequencing read expressed TCRB transcripts. This table comes from immunoSEQ multiplex PCR, and its TCRdb copy is limited to in-frame clones, with some not included. The sample has 970,000 or so clones; roughly a sixth are singletons. The sample consisted of naive CD4+ T cells from blood. Receptors originate from a young woman in good health.

This clone was detected a few times. V usage is TRBV28 and J usage is TRBJ2-1, with a tentative D call TRBD2 (5 bases). CDR1 and CDR2 (germline): MDHEN, SYDVKM. The CDR3 is 11 residues long. The V and J ends lost 5 bases and 15 bases respectively, with 14 bases between them. The CDR3 region is CASSIKGGPFF. As DNA, the CDR3 is TGTGCCAGCAGTATAAAAGGAGGTCCGTTCTTC.

The V gene is TRBV2, the J gene TRBJ2-1, with D possibly being TRBD1 (6 bases). The CDR3 is 15 amino acids. Germline-derived CDR1 and CDR2 are SNHLY and FYNNEI. Trimming shortened V by 3 bases and J by 4 bases, and 13 bases separated the two germline ends. The CDR3 DNA reads as TGTGCCAGCAGTGACCAGGGGCCGAGTTACAATGAGCAGTTCTTC. As protein: CASSDQGPSYNEQFF. The full variable domain, with the rest looked up from reference TRBV2 and TRBJ2-1, is EPEVTQTPSHQVTQMGQEVILRCVPISNHLYFYWYRQILGQKVEFLVSFYNNEISEKSEIFDDQFSVERPDGSNFTLKIRSTKLEDSAMYFCASSDQGPSYNEQFFGPGTRLTVL.

Points on this clone: Distinct nucleotide sequences in the sample also encode this CDR3. The chain uses TRBV28 and TRBJ1-2; 10 bases line up with TRBD1. Losses at the gene ends were 6 bases for V and 6 bases for J; bases not matched to a gene: 7. Looked up from germline, CDR1 is MDHEN and CDR2 is SYDVKM. The CDR3 extends over 14 amino acids. In nucleotides, the CDR3 is TGTGCCAGCAGCCCGGGACAGGGGTCACATGGCTACACCTTC. Residues: CASSPGQGSHGYTF.

V is TRBV7-6 and J is TRBJ2-3, with D tentatively TRBD1 or TRBD2 (5 bases each). The CDR3 runs 14 residues. The germline CDR1 and CDR2 sequences are SGHVS and FNYEAQ. Trimming cost V 4 bases and J 5 bases, with 13 bases left between them. The CDR3 nucleotides read TGTGCCAGCAGCTCCCGGGACCCAGGAGATACGCAGTATTTT. Its protein is CASSSRDPGDTQYF.

This clone showed up just a few times. J is TRBJ2-7 and V is TRBV21-1. TRBV21-1 is tagged as a pseudogene. CDR3 size: 13 residues. This chain's CDR3 is CASSRTSDGEQYF. The CDR3 nucleotides read TGTGCCAGCTCCCGGACCTCCGACGGCGAGCAGTACTTC.

This clone was recorded a few times. CDR3 nucleotide sequence: TGTGCCAGCAGTGTCCTCCCACTTAGTGGGACCTACGAGCAGTACTTC. Its translation is CASSVLPLSGTYEQYF. The gene calls are TRBV27 and TRBJ2-7; no clear D gene. Germline V gene sequence: CDR1 MNHEY, CDR2 SMNVEV (reference sequence). The CDR3 extends over 16 amino acids. V was shortened by 5 bases and J by 2 bases, with 19 bases between the two germline ends.

V usage is TRBV6-5 and J usage is TRBJ1-5, with 7 bases that match TRBD1. CDR3 length: 13 amino acids. V dropped 8 bases and J dropped 3; count of bases not matched to a gene: 4. Per the germline V gene, CDR1 is MNHEY and CDR2 is SVGAGI. The CDR3 sequence is CASRQGPNQPQHF. The DNA for the CDR3 is TGTGCCAGCCGACAGGGCCCCAATCAGCCCCAGCATTTT.

The chain combines TRBV7-6 with TRBJ2-2, with D possibly TRBD2 on 6 matching bases. CDR1 is SGHVS and CDR2 is FNYEAQ in the germline V gene. The CDR3 length is 15 residues. Trimming left V 5 bases short and J 6 bases short, with 16 bases between. This CDR3 reads CASSPGTLGAGELFF. CDR3 in DNA: TGTGCCAGCAGCCCCGGGACTCTCGGGGCCGGGGAGCTGTTTTTT.

The chain joins TRBV11-1 to TRBJ2-1, with no clear D. V lost 1 base, J lost 4 bases, and 5 bases lay in between. CDR3 size: 13 residues. Germline V gene sequence: CDR1 SGHAT, CDR2 FQDESV (reference sequence). The CDR3 spells CASSLESYNEQFF. CDR3 bases: TGTGCCAGCAGCTTAGAAAGTTACAATGAGCAGTTCTTC.

In its sample, this clone was seen a few times. This chain links TRBV7-9 with TRBJ2-1; D tentatively fits TRBD1 or TRBD2 (7 bases each). The germline CDR1 and CDR2 sequences are SEHNR and FQNEAQ (reference sequence). V gave up 5 bases and J gave up 6 bases, with 17 bases separating them. This CDR3 region has 15 residues. CDR3: CASSRGRERSNEQFF. CDR3 bases: TGTGCCAGCAGCAGGGGGCGGGAGCGATCCAATGAGCAGTTCTTC.

V gene TRBV5-1 combines with J gene TRBJ2-7; the D is unclear. The CDR3 sequence is 12 residues long. Trimming took off 0 bases at V and 6 bases at J, with 7 bases between the two ends. The germline gives CDR1 SGHRS, CDR2 YFSETQ. The DNA for the CDR3 is TGCGCCAGCAGCTTGGAGCCGGGCGAGCAGTACTTC. Its translation: CASSLEPGEQYF.

This clone was seen a few times. V usage is TRBV28 and J usage is TRBJ2-3, with D perhaps matching TRBD1 (5 bases). CDR1 and CDR2 (germline): MDHEN, SYDVKM. The CDR3 runs to 14 residues. With 7 bases removed from V and 1 base from J, the gap between germline ends came to 12 bases. The CDR3 coding sequence is TGTGCCAGCACATCAGGACAAGGCACAGATACGCAGTATTTT. Translation: CASTSGQGTDTQYF.

This clone was seen a few times. The rearrangement links TRBV11-2 to TRBJ1-1; D is unresolved. The ends were cut back, 4 bases at V and 4 bases at J, with 16 bases in the middle. The CDR3 runs to 15 residues. Germline loops: CDR1 SGHAT, CDR2 FQNNGV. In DNA, the CDR3 is TGTGCCAGCAGCTCCTCTTACACCAGCGGCACTGAAGCTTTCTTT. Amino acids: CASSSSYTSGTEAFF.

V and J are TRBV7-8 and TRBJ2-3; D unclear. The CDR3 is 12 residues long. V lost 3 bases and J lost 6, with 7 bases in between. The germline V gene encodes CDR1 SGHVS and CDR2 FQNEAQ. DNA for the CDR3: TGTGCCAGCAGCTTTCGTCAGGATACGCAGTATTTT. This codes for CASSFRQDTQYF.

This clone was observed a few times. V and J are TRBV28 and TRBJ2-7; weak D call: TRBD2 (5 bases). The germline V gene encodes CDR1 MDHEN and CDR2 SYDVKM. The germline V and J ends were trimmed by 10 bases and 2 bases, with 18 bases remaining between them. The CDR3 has 14 amino acids. The CDR3 region is CATENRGGPYEQYF. CDR3 DNA: TGTGCCACCGAAAATAGAGGAGGTCCCTACGAGCAGTACTTC.

This clone was found a few times. The chain is built from TRBV10-3 and TRBJ2-1; D possibly matches TRBD1 or TRBD2 (5 bases each). V lost 3 bases and J lost 2, with 14 bases in between. Germline CDR1 and CDR2: ENHRY and SYGVKD. There are 16 residues in the CDR3. CDR3 sequence (DNA): TGTGCCATCAGTGAAGCCCGGGACGACACCTACAATGAGCAGTTCTTC. Translated, it gives CAISEARDDTYNEQFF.

This clone was observed a handful of times. The chain combines TRBV6-1 with TRBJ1-2, with no clear D. Trimming took 3 bases from V and 8 from J, leaving 7 bases between them. Germline CDR1 reads MNHNS; CDR2 reads SASEGT. The CDR3 has 11 amino acids. The CDR3 loop is CASSDSRGYTF. The CDR3 DNA follows: TGTGCCAGCAGTGATTCAAGGGGCTACACCTTC.

This clone showed up just a few times. V is TRBV7-2 and J is TRBJ2-2; 8 positions match TRBD2. CDR3 length: 16 residues. V was clipped by 1 base and J by 5 bases; unmatched bases: 6. Germline V gene lookup returns CDR1 SGHTA and CDR2 FQGNSA. The CDR3 loop is CASSLVAAGGTGELFF. The CDR3, as DNA: TGTGCCAGCAGCTTAGTCGCCGCGGGAGGTACCGGGGAGCTGTTTTTT.

This clone was observed a handful of times. The chain uses TRBV28 and TRBJ2-6; D gene uncertain. Germline values: CDR1 MDHEN, CDR2 SYDVKM. Trimming took 5 bases from V and 11 from J, leaving 16 bases between them. The CDR3 length is 14 residues. CDR3 loop: CASSDDVGVDVLTF. The CDR3 DNA reads TGTGCCAGCAGTGACGATGTCGGCGTTGACGTCCTGACTTTC.

This clone was detected a few times. The chain couples TRBV5-5 to TRBJ2-1; no firm D call. This CDR3 comprises 13 residues. Germline CDR1 and CDR2: SGHKS and YYEKEE (reference sequence). V dropped 4 bases and J dropped 7 bases, with 12 bases sitting between them. The CDR3 DNA reads as TGTGCCAGCAGCCGCCCTTTCGCTAATGAGCAGTTCTTC. Translation: CASSRPFANEQFF. The full variable domain, its missing parts supplied by reference TRBV5-5 and TRBJ2-1, is DAGVTQSPTHLIKTRGQQVTLRCSPISGHKSVSWYQQVLGQGPQFIFQYYEKEERGRGNFPDRFSARQFPNYSSELNVNALLLGDSALYLCASSRPFANEQFFGPGTRLTVL.